This entry is about one TCR beta chain. Its target is not known. In TCRdb, the reads were re-called with MiXCR into one record per CDR3 protein. The sample has about 360,000 distinct CDR3 sequences, around 18% seen once. This sample was taken from a study of T cell repertoires in cytomegalovirus infection. Study at large: Public TCR beta signatures provided an indication of both CMV infection and a matching HLA type.

General observations from the study: Summed frequency of public TCR beta families distinguished CMV carriers with the relevant HLA. Predominance within the ex vivo response was attributable to HLA-C-restricted CMV-specific TCR beta clonotypes.

V was clipped by 2 bases and J by 0 bases, with 4 bases between them. The CDR3 totals 13 residues. CDR1 and CDR2 (germline): LGHDT, YNNKEL (reference sequence). This receptor was obtained from a human donor in good health (CMV status not recorded). Some clones in this sample may be carry-over from other donors' samples. This chain joins TRBV3-1 and TRBJ2-5; D remains unclear. Sequencing was performed on PBMCs. The CDR3 reads CASSQTNQETQYF. The CDR3 bases are TGTGCCAGCAGCCAAACTAACCAAGAGACCCAGTACTTC.